A single sample is the source of the 20 T cell receptor beta chains below, sequenced in a study of PD-L1 blockade in urothelial cancer. The assay was immunoSEQ multiplex PCR, and TCRdb's table has in-frame clones only and misses some. Altogether about 45,000 clones are present, 88% being singletons, with the ten largest covering about 14%. The sample consisted of PBMCs, taken around atezolizumab (anti-PD-L1) treatment. All receptors come from a woman aged 60-75 years with urothelial cancer.

This rearrangement joins TRBV29-1 to TRBJ2-5; 9 nucleotides agree with TRBD1. With V trimmed by 7 bases and J by 3 bases, 3 bases remained unmatched. Germline values: CDR1 SQVTM, CDR2 ANQGSEA. The CDR3 consists of 12 residues. For the CDR3, the DNA is TGCAGCGCTGGGGACAGGGAAGAGACCCAGTACTTC. Protein: CSAGDREETQYF. Combining the CDR3 with reference TRBV29-1 and TRBJ2-5 gives the whole variable domain SAVISQKPSRDICQRGTSLTIQCQVDSQVTMMFWYRQQPGQSLTLIATANQGSEATYESGFVIDKFPISRPNLTFSTLTVSNMSPEDSSIYLCSAGDREETQYFGPGTRLLVL.

The chain has TRBV19 and TRBJ2-5, with 15 bases aligning to TRBD2. There are 15 residues in the CDR3. From germline, CDR1 is LNHDA and CDR2 SQIVND (reference sequence). The junction had 3 bases not matched to a gene; V was cut back by 1 base and J by 9 bases. The CDR3, as DNA: TGTGCCAGTAGTATAGGGACTAGCGGGGGGGCATCCCAGTACTTC. This gives the protein CASSIGTSGGASQYF.

This clone appeared once. V is TRBV27 and J is TRBJ2-2; D is perhaps TRBD2 (5 bases). Trimming took 11 bases from V and 4 from J, leaving 23 bases between them. Per the germline V gene, CDR1 is MNHEY and CDR2 is SMNVEV (reference sequence). CDR3 length: 16 amino acids. This chain's CDR3 is CAARRAQRVVTGELFF. CDR3 sequence (DNA): TGTGCCGCCCGACGAGCTCAGAGGGTGGTCACCGGGGAGCTGTTTTTT.

This sequence joins TRBV4-1 and TRBJ1-1; 8 nucleotides align to TRBD1. This CDR3 contains 15 residues. Germline V gene sequence: CDR1 MGHRA, CDR2 YSYEKL. With V trimmed by 4 bases and J by 5 bases, 9 bases remained unmatched. CDR3 residues: CASSPPGTGGTEAFF. In nucleotides, the CDR3 is TGCGCCAGCAGCCCCCCCGGGACAGGAGGGACTGAAGCTTTCTTT.

This clone has a single count. The rearrangement uses TRBV5-1 and TRBJ2-7; 10 bases line up with TRBD1. CDR3 length: 15 amino acids. Per germline, CDR1 SGHRS and CDR2 YFSETQ. V lost 3 bases, J lost 7 bases, and 10 bases stayed unmatched. The CDR3 sequence is CASSSPGTGDDEQYF. CDR3 sequence (DNA): TGCGCCAGCAGCTCTCCCGGGACAGGGGACGATGAGCAGTACTTC.

The chain links TRBV4-3 to TRBJ1-4, with TRBD1 as a possible D gene (6 bases). CDR3 length equals 14 residues. Germline CDR1 reads LGHNA; CDR2 reads YSLEER. Trimming pared 6 bases from V and 4 bases from J, leaving 12 bases between. The CDR3 protein is CASSLDSYNEKLFF. In DNA, the CDR3 is TGCGCCAGCAGTCTGGACAGTTATAATGAAAAACTGTTTTTT.

This chain connects TRBV28 to TRBJ1-1, with TRBD1 identical over 10 bases. Trimming at V came to 8 bases and at J to 1 base, leaving 10 bases not matched to a gene. The CDR3 has 16 residues. Germline V CDR1 and CDR2: MDHEN, SYDVKM. Written as DNA, the CDR3 is TGTGCCAGCGCCACCTGGGGGGACAGGGGGAACACTGAAGCTTTCTTT. Translated: CASATWGDRGNTEAFF.

The chain combines TRBV7-9 with TRBJ1-1, with D possibly matching TRBD1 (6 bases). This CDR3 is built from 15 residues. CDR1 SEHNR and CDR2 FQNEAQ come from the germline V gene (reference sequence). V lost 2 bases, J lost 3 bases, and 13 bases lay in between. The CDR3 reads CASSLKRGADTEAFF. As DNA, the CDR3 is TGTGCCAGCAGCTTAAAACGGGGGGCTGACACTGAAGCTTTCTTT.

This clone was seen more than once but under ten times. The chain uses TRBV9 and TRBJ2-7; 10 bases fit TRBD1. Trimming took 2 bases from V and 5 from J; bases not matched to a gene: 10. Germline assignment: CDR1 SGDLS and CDR2 YYNGEE. This CDR3 is built from 16 residues. CDR3 residues: CASSVLRDRGDHEQYF. Here the CDR3 DNA reads TGTGCCAGCAGCGTTCTCCGGGACAGGGGCGACCACGAGCAGTACTTC.

This clone showed up just once. The V and J genes are TRBV4-3 and TRBJ1-4, with a possible D match to TRBD1 (5 bases). Germline CDR1 and CDR2: LGHNA and YSLEER. CDR3 size: 19 residues. V lost 0 bases to trimming and J lost 0 bases, with 17 bases between them. As DNA, the CDR3 is TGCGCCAGCAGCCAAGATGGGAGGTTCTCGGGGGCAACTAATGAAAAACTGTTTTTT. Amino acid sequence: CASSQDGRFSGATNEKLFF.

The chain links TRBV18 to TRBJ1-5; 7 nucleotides line up with TRBD1. Germline V lookup: CDR1 KGHSH, CDR2 LQKENI. J gave up 5 bases and V 6 bases, and 13 bases lay outside the gene matches. The CDR3 length is 16 residues. CDR3 sequence: CASSAGQLGVDQPQHF. Written as DNA, the CDR3 is TGTGCCAGCTCGGCGGGACAGCTTGGGGTTGATCAGCCCCAGCATTTT.

J is TRBJ2-7 and V is TRBV9; 11 nucleotides align to TRBD2. Per the germline V gene, CDR1 is SGDLS and CDR2 is YYNGEE. The length of the CDR3 is 20 residues. V was clipped by 9 bases and J by 2 bases; unmatched bases: 25. The CDR3, as DNA: TGTGCCACCCTTTTTGGGGGGACCGAACCTACTAGCGGGAGAACCTACGAGCAGTACTTC. Amino acids: CATLFGGTEPTSGRTYEQYF.

The V call is TRBV7-7, the J call TRBJ2-3, with a tentative D call TRBD1 (6 bases). The CDR3 spans 14 residues. V was shortened by 5 bases and J by 2 bases, with 11 bases between the two germline ends. The germline V gene encodes CDR1 SSHAT and CDR2 FNYEAQ (reference sequence). The CDR3 region is CASSLQGFTDTQYF. The CDR3 region has the DNA TGTGCCAGCAGCCTACAGGGTTTCACAGATACGCAGTATTTT.

This clone was counted a few times. The J gene is TRBJ1-1, the V gene TRBV19; no reliable D call. The CDR3 runs to 13 residues. The germline V gene encodes CDR1 LNHDA and CDR2 SQIVND (reference sequence). The germline V and J ends were trimmed by 7 bases and 3 bases, with 12 bases remaining between them. CDR3 bases: TGTGCCAGTATGGGCAGACGGTACACTGAAGCTTTCTTT. Amino acids: CASMGRRYTEAFF.

The chain joins TRBV5-1 to TRBJ2-7; TRBD2 might be the D (6 bases). The CDR3 runs 15 residues. The ends were cut back, 3 bases at V and 6 bases at J, with 19 bases in the middle. Per the germline V gene, CDR1 is SGHRS and CDR2 is YFSETQ. CDR3 coding DNA: TGCGCCAGCAGCTGGGGGACCGGCGGGAACGGCGAGCAGTACTTC. Its translation: CASSWGTGGNGEQYF. The whole variable domain, filled in from reference TRBV5-1 and TRBJ2-7, reads KAGVTQTPRYLIKTRGQQVTLSCSPISGHRSVSWYQQTPGQGLQFLFEYFSETQRNKGNFPGRFSGRQFSNSRSEMNVSTLELGDSALYLCASSWGTGGNGEQYFGPGTRLTVT.

CDR3 region: CASSPPGQGVYSYNEQFF. The CDR3 nucleotides read TGTGCCAGTAGCCCCCCGGGACAGGGGGTTTATTCCTACAATGAGCAGTTCTTC. The gene calls are TRBV19 and TRBJ2-1, with 11 positions matching TRBD1. The V gene end was trimmed by 6 bases and the J gene end by 1 base; junction bases not matched to a gene: 11. This CDR3 spans 18 amino acids. Germline V gene data show CDR1 as LNHDA and CDR2 as SQIVND (reference sequence).

V usage is TRBV25-1 and J usage is TRBJ1-1; tentative D call: TRBD1 (5 bases). V lost 7 bases and J lost 4, with 10 bases in between. This CDR3 contains 12 residues. Germline CDR1 and CDR2: MGHDK and SYGVNS. The CDR3 DNA reads as TGTGCCAGCATCGGGGGGGTCACTGAAGCTTTCTTT. Amino acid sequence: CASIGGVTEAFF.

This chain uses TRBV29-1 with TRBJ2-7; the D gene is possibly TRBD2 (7 bases). The CDR3 length is 15 residues. Germline loops: CDR1 SQVTM, CDR2 ANQGSEA. The germline V and J ends were trimmed by 6 bases and 3 bases, with 21 bases remaining between them. The CDR3 loop is CSVDSGGGQGYEQYF. As DNA, the CDR3 is TGCAGCGTGGACTCCGGCGGGGGCCAAGGCTACGAGCAGTACTTC.

The chain links TRBV7-7 to TRBJ1-4, with D possibly being TRBD1 (5 bases). Deletions cut 2 bases from V and 0 bases from J, with 10 bases between. The CDR3 is 16 amino acids. CDR1 SSHAT and CDR2 FNYEAQ come from the germline V gene (reference sequence). The CDR3, as DNA: TGTGCCAGCAGCTTAACGGGGGTTGCAACTAATGAAAAACTGTTTTTT. Translation: CASSLTGVATNEKLFF.

The chain carries TRBV4-1 and TRBJ1-1, with a weak D call TRBD1 (6 bases). The CDR3 runs 16 residues. V was shortened by 4 bases and J by 2 bases, with 17 bases between the two germline ends. Germline lookup yields CDR1 MGHRA and CDR2 YSYEKL. This CDR3 is CASSRPDTGINTEAFF. The CDR3 nucleotides are TGCGCCAGCAGCCGACCTGACACAGGGATTAACACTGAAGCTTTCTTT.